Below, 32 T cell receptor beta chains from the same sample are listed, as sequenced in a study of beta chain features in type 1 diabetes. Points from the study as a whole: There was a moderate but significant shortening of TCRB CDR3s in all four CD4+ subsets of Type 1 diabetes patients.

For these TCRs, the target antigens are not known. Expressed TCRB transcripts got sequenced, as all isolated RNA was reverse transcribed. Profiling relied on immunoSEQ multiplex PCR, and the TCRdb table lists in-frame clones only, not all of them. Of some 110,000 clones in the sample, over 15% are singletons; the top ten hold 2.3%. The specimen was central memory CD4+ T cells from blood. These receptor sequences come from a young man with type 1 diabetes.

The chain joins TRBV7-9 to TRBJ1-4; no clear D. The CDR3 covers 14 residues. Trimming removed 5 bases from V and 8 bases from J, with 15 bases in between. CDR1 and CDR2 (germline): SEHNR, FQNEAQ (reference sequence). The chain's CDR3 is CASSPPGLGEKLFF. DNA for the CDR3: TGTGCCAGCAGCCCTCCGGGATTAGGAGAAAAACTGTTTTTT. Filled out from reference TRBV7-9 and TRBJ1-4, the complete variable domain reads DTGVSQNPRHKITKRGQNVTFRCDPISEHNRLYWYRQTLGQGPEFLTYFQNEAQLEKSRLLSDRFSAERPKGSFSTLEIQRTEQGDSAMYLCASSPPGLGEKLFFGSGTQLSVL.

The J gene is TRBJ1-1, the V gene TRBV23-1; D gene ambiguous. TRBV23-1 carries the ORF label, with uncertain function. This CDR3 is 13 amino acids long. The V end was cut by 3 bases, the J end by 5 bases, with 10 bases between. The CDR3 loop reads CASSQSTGTEAFF. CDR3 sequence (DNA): TGCGCCAGCAGTCAGAGTACCGGAACTGAAGCTTTCTTT.

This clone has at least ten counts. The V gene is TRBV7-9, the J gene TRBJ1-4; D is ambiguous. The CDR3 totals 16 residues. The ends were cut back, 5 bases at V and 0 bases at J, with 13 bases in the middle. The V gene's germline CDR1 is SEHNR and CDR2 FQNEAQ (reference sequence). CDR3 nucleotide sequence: TGTGCCAGCAGCACCCAAAGGTCCGCAACTAATGAAAAACTGTTTTTT. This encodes CASSTQRSATNEKLFF.

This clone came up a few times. The CDR3 nucleotides read TGTGCCAGCAGCTGGACTGGGCTCTGGAACTTTAACATTCAGTACTTC. It codes for CASSWTGLWNFNIQYF. The chain recombines TRBV7-8 with TRBJ2-4, with a weak D call TRBD2 (5 bases). Per germline, CDR1 SGHVS and CDR2 FQNEAQ. This CDR3 contains 16 residues. Trimming removed 4 bases at V and 7 bases at J, with 20 bases between.

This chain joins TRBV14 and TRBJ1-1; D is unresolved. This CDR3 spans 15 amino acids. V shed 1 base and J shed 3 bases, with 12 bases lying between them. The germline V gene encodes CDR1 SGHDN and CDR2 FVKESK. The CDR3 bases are TGTGCCAGCAGCCAAGGTTTCAGATGGGACACTGAAGCTTTCTTT. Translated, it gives CASSQGFRWDTEAFF.

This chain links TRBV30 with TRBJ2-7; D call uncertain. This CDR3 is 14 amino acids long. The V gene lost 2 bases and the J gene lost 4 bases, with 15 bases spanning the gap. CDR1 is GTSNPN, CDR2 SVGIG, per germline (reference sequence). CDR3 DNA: TGTGCCTGGAGTCCCCCCGGCCCCACTTACGAGCAGTACTTC. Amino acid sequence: CAWSPPGPTYEQYF.

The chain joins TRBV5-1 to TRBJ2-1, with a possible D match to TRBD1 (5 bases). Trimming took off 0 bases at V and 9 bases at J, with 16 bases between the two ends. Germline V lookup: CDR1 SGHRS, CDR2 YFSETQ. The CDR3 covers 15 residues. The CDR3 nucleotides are TGCGCCAGCAGCTTGGTCGCAGGGCTGGAAGGTGAGCAGTTCTTC. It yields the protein CASSLVAGLEGEQFF.

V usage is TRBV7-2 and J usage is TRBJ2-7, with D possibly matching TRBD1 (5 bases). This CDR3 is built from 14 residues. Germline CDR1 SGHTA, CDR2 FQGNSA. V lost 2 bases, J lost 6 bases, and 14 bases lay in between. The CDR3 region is CASSLNRLKGEQYF. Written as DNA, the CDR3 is TGTGCCAGCAGCTTAAACAGGCTGAAGGGCGAGCAGTACTTC.

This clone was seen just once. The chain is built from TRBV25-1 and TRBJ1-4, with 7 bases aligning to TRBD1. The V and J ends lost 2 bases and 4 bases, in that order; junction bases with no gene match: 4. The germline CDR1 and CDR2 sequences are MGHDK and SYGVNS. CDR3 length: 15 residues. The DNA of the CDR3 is TGTGCCAGCAGTGAAGACAGGGATTATAATGAAAAACTGTTTTTT. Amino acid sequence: CASSEDRDYNEKLFF.

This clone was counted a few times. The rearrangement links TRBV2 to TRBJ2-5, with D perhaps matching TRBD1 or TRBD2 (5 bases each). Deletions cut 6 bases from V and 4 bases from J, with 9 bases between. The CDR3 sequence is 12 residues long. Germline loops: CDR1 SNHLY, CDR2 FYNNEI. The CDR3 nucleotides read TGTGCCAGCAGGGGACCGGGAGAGACCCAGTACTTC. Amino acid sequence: CASRGPGETQYF.

The CDR3 bases are TGTGCCAGCAGCCAAGCGGGACAGGGGGCCGCAGATACGCAGTATTTT. Amino acid sequence: CASSQAGQGAADTQYF. The rearrangement links TRBV4-2 to TRBJ2-3; 12 bases map to TRBD1. Germline lookup yields CDR1 LGHNA and CDR2 YNFKEQ. Trimming removed 1 base from V and 4 bases from J; junction bases left unmatched: 3. The CDR3 sequence is 16 residues long.

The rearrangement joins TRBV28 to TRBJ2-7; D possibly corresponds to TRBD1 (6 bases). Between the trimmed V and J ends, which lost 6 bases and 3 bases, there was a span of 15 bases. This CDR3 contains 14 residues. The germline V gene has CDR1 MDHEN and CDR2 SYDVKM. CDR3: CASSAGTYVYEQYF. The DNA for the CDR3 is TGTGCCAGCAGCGCCGGGACATATGTCTACGAGCAGTACTTC. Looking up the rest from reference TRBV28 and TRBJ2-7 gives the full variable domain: DVKVTQSSRYLVKRTGEKVFLECVQDMDHENMFWYRQDPGLGLRLIYFSYDVKMKEKGDIPEGYSVSREKKERFSLILESASTNQTSMYLCASSAGTYVYEQYFGPGTRLTVT.

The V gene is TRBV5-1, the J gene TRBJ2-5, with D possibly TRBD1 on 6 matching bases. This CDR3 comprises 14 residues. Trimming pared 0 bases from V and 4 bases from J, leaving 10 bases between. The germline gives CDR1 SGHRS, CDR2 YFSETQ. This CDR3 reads CASSLAVRGETQYF. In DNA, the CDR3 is TGCGCCAGCAGCTTGGCCGTCAGGGGAGAGACCCAGTACTTC.

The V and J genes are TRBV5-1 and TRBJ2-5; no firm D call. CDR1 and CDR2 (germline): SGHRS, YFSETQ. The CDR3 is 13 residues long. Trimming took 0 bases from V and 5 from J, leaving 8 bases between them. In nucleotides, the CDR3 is TGCGCCAGCAGCTTGGTGGTCCAGGAGACCCAGTACTTC. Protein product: CASSLVVQETQYF. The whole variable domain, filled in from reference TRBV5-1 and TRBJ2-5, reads KAGVTQTPRYLIKTRGQQVTLSCSPISGHRSVSWYQQTPGQGLQFLFEYFSETQRNKGNFPGRFSGRQFSNSRSEMNVSTLELGDSALYLCASSLVVQETQYFGPGTRLLVL.

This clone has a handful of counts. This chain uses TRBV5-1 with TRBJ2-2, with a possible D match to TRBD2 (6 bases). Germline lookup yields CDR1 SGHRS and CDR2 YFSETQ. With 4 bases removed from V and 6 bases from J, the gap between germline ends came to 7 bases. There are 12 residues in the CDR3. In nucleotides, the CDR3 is TGCGCCAGCAGCCCGGGGGCCGGGGAGCTGTTTTTT. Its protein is CASSPGAGELFF.

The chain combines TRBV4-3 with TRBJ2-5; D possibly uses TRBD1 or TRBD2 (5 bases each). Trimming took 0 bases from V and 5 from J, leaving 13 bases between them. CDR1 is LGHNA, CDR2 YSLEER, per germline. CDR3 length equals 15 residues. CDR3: CASSQDSGRRETQYF. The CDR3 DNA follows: TGCGCCAGCAGCCAAGATTCGGGGCGGAGGGAGACCCAGTACTTC.

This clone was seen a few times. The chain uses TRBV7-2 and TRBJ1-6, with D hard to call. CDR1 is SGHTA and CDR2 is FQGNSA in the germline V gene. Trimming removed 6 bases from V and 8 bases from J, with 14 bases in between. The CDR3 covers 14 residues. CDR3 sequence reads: CASSSGPFDSPLHF. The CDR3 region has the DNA TGTGCCAGCAGTTCCGGGCCCTTCGATTCACCCCTCCACTTT.

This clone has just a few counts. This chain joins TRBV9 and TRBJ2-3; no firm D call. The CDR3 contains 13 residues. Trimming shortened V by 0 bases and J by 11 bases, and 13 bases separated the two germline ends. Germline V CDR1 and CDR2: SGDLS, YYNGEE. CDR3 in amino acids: CASSVEQDREQYF. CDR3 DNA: TGTGCCAGCAGCGTAGAGCAGGATAGAGAGCAGTATTTT.

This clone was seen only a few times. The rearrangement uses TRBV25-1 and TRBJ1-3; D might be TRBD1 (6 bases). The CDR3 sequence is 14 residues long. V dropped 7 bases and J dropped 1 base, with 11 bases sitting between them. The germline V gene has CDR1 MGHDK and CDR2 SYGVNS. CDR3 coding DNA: TGTGCCAGCACAGGGGAACAGTCTGGAAACACCATATATTTT. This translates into CASTGEQSGNTIYF.

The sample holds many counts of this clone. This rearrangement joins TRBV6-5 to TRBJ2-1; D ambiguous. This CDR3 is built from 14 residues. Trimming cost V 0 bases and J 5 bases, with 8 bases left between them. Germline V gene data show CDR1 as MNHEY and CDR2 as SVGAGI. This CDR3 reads CASSYSGRDNEQFF. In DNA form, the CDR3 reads TGTGCCAGCAGTTACTCGGGAAGGGACAATGAGCAGTTCTTC.

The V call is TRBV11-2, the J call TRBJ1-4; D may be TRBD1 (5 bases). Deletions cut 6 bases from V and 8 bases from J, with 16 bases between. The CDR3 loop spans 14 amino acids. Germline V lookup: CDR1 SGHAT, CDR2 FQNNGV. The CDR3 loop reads CASSPGTTGEKLFF. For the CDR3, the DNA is TGTGCCAGCAGTCCCGGGACTACCGGGGAAAAACTGTTTTTT.

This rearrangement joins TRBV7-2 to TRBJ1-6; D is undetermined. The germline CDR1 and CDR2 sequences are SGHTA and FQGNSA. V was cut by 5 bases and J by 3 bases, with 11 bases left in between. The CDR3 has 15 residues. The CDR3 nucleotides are TGTGCCAGCAGCACAAGGACGGACTATAATTCACCCCTCCACTTT. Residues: CASSTRTDYNSPLHF.

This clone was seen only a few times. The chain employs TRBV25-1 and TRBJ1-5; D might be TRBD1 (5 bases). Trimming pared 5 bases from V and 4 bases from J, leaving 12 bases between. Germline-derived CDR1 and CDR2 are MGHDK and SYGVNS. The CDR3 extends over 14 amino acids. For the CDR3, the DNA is TGTGCCAGCAGTCCCCTCCAGGGAAATCAGCCCCAGCATTTT. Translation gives CASSPLQGNQPQHF.

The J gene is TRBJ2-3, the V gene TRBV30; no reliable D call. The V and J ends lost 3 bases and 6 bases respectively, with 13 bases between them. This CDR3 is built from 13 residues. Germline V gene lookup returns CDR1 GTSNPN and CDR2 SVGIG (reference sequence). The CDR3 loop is CAWSLIPPDTQYF. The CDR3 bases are TGTGCCTGGAGCCTGATTCCCCCGGATACGCAGTATTTT.

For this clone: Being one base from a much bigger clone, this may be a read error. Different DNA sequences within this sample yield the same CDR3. The CDR3 coding sequence is TGTGCCAGCAGCAACTACGAGCAGTACTTC. Protein: CASSNYEQYF. The rearrangement links TRBV2 to TRBJ2-7; D is ambiguous. The CDR3 has 10 amino acids. The V gene lost 6 bases and the J gene lost 3 bases, with 3 bases spanning the gap. Germline-derived CDR1 and CDR2 are SNHLY and FYNNEI. Supplemented by reference TRBV2 and TRBJ2-7, the full variable domain reads EPEVTQTPSHQVTQMGQEVILRCVPISNHLYFYWYRQILGQKVEFLVSFYNNEISEKSEIFDDQFSVERPDGSNFTLKIRSTKLEDSAMYFCASSNYEQYFGPGTRLTVT.

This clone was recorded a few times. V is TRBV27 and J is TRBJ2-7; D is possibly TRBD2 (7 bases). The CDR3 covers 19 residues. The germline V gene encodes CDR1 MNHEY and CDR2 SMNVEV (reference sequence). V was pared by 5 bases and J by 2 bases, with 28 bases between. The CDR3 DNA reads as TGTGCCAGCAGTATTAAGGGGGGGACGGTACAGGGAGGTACCTACGAGCAGTACTTC. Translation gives CASSIKGGTVQGGTYEQYF.

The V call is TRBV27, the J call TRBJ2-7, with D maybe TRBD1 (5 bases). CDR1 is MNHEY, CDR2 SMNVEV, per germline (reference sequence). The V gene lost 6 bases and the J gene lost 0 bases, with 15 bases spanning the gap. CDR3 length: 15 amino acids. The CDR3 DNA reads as TGTGCCAGCAGCCTCAGGGAAGGGTTCTCCTACGAGCAGTACTTC. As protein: CASSLREGFSYEQYF.

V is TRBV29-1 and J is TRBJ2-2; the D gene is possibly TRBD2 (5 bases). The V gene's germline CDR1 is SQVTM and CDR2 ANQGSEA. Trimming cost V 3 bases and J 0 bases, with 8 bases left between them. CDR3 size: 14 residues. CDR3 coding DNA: TGCAGCGTTGATTTAGCGTCGAACACCGGGGAGCTGTTTTTT. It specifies CSVDLASNTGELFF.

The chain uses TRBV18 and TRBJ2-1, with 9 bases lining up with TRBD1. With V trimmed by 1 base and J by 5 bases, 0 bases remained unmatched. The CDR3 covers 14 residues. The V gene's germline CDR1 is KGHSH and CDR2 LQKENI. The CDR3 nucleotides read TGTGCCAGCTCACCACGGGACAGGGACAATGAGCAGTTCTTC. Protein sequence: CASSPRDRDNEQFF.

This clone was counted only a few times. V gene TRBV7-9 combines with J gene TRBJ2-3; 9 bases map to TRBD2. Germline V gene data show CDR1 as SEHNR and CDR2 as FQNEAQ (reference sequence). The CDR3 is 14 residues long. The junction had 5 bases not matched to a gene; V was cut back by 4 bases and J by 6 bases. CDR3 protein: CASSSGLAPDTQYF. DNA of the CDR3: TGTGCCAGCAGCTCCGGACTAGCGCCCGATACGCAGTATTTT.

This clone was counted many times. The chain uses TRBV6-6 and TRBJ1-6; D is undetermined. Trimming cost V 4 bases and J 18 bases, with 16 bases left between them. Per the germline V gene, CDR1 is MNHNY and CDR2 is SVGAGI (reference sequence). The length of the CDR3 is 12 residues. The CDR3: CASSLDGRVPHF. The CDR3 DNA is TGTGCCAGCAGTTTGGACGGACGAGTTCCCCACTTT.

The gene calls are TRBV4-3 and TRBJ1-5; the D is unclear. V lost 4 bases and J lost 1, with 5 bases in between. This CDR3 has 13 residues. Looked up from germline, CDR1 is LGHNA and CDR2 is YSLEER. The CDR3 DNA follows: TGCGCCAGCAGCCCCGAGAGCAATCAGCCCCAGCATTTT. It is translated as CASSPESNQPQHF.